This T cell receptor beta chain appears in the sequencing data of a study of blood T cell repertoires in COVID-19. The protocol was immunoSEQ multiplex PCR, while the TCRdb copy is restricted to in-frame clones and leaves out a portion. The sample contains approximately 230,000 clones, under 90% of which appear only once. The CDR3 spans 11 residues. Trimming took 6 bases from V and 6 from J, leaving 9 bases between them. This clone has only one observation. Sequenced: PBMCs or T cells enriched from blood (not recorded which). The chain uses TRBV12-3 or TRBV12-4 and TRBJ2-7, with a possible D match to TRBD1 (5 bases). This sequence was found in a man in his forties who had recovered from COVID-19. The CDR3 DNA follows: TGTGCCAGCAGAACAGGCCCCGAGCAGTACTTC. Its protein product is CASRTGPEQYF.